Sequencing of this TCR beta chain was carried out in a study of beta chain features in type 1 diabetes. Reverse transcribing all isolated RNA meant expressed TCRB transcripts were sequenced. Using immunoSEQ multiplex PCR, the repertoire was profiled, and TCRdb retains in-frame clones only, with some absent. The profile shows just under 150,000 clones, around 9.3% of them singletons. The V and J ends lost 2 bases and 10 bases respectively, with 9 bases between them. Germline loops: CDR1 LGHNA, CDR2 YNFKEQ. The CDR3 runs 12 residues. This clone showed up many times. Cell sorting via CD45RO/CCR7/CD25/CD127/CD95/CD27 was performed to obtain CD4+ naive, central memory, regulatory and stem cell-like memory cells.

This clonotype originated in a man younger than 35 in good health. V usage is TRBV4-2 and J usage is TRBJ2-1; unclear D gene. Material for sequencing was naive CD4+ T cells from blood. The CDR3 spells CASSQPWAEQFF. The CDR3, as DNA: TGTGCCAGCAGCCAACCTTGGGCAGAGCAGTTCTTC.